The 23 T cell receptor beta chains presented below share a single source sample, sequenced in a study of T-cell reconstitution after alpha-beta-depleted transplantation in children. A library of TCRbeta sequences, prepared with unique molecular identifiers, was generated. From the PCR reads, TCRdb called clonotypes with MiXCR, one entry per CDR3 protein. Of hundreds of thousands of distinct CDR3 sequences in the sample, roughly 17% were seen once. Sequencing was performed on PBMCs from the stem cell graft donor, taken from the stem cell graft. The receptors derive from a human donor who donated a stem cell graft to a child with acute myeloid leukemia.

The rearrangement links TRBV13 to TRBJ1-2; TRBD1 matches 7 bases. This CDR3 has 14 amino acids. The trim removed 2 bases at V and 7 bases at J, leaving 7 bases unmatched. CDR1 is PRHDT, CDR2 FYEKMQ, per germline (reference sequence). The CDR3 protein is CASSLYQGGGGYTF. The CDR3 nucleotides read TGTGCCAGCAGCTTATACCAGGGGGGAGGTGGCTACACCTTC. The variable domain in full, completed from reference TRBV13 and TRBJ1-2, reads AAGVIQSPRHLIKEKRETATLKCYPIPRHDTVYWYQQGPGQDPQFLISFYEKMQSDKGSIPDRFSAQQFSDYHSELNMSSLELGDSALYFCASSLYQGGGGYTFGSGTRLTVV.

This clonotype was found a few times. CDR3: CASSLQGATNTQYF. CDR3 bases: TGTGCCAGCAGCTTGCAAGGGGCGACTAATACGCAGTATTTT. This rearrangement joins TRBV7-8 to TRBJ2-3; either TRBD1 or TRBD2 may supply D (5 bases each). The CDR3 is made up of 14 amino acids. Deletions cut 3 bases from V and 7 bases from J, with 14 bases between. Germline loops: CDR1 SGHVS, CDR2 FQNEAQ.

Ten or more counts support this clonotype. The genes are TRBV5-1 and TRBJ1-2, with D hard to call. Trimming left V 4 bases short and J 5 bases short, with 21 bases between. CDR1 and CDR2 (germline): SGHRS, YFSETQ. The CDR3 totals 16 residues. This CDR3 is CASSPEGVPAVYGYTF. In DNA, the CDR3 is TGCGCCAGCAGCCCAGAAGGAGTTCCCGCCGTATATGGCTACACCTTC.

The V gene is TRBV5-1, the J gene TRBJ2-3; D not certain. The CDR3 loop spans 16 amino acids. CDR1 is SGHRS and CDR2 is YFSETQ in the germline V gene. Trimming took 0 bases from V and 2 from J, leaving 13 bases between them. The CDR3 DNA is TGCGCCAGCAGCTTGGAGTTGAGGAGTTCCACAGATACGCAGTATTTT. It encodes CASSLELRSSTDTQYF.

This clonotype came up many times. CDR3 in DNA: TGTGCCAGCAGTTACACTCAGGGGGCCAGAGGAGAGCAGTACTTC. It encodes CASSYTQGARGEQYF. The V call is TRBV6-5, the J call TRBJ2-7; 8 bases are a match to TRBD1. The CDR3 has 15 residues. Germline loops: CDR1 MNHEY, CDR2 SVGAGI. V was pared by 2 bases and J by 7 bases, with 10 bases of the junction left unmatched.

As for this clonotype: Since a much larger clone is just one base distant, this may be a read error. J is TRBJ2-7 and V is TRBV20-1, with TRBD1 matching over 7 bases. There are 14 residues in the CDR3. The germline gives CDR1 DFQATT, CDR2 SNEGSKA (reference sequence). CDR3: CCARDGQGAYEQYF. In DNA, the CDR3 is TGCTGTGCTAGAGATGGGCAGGGGGCCTACGAGCAGTACTTC.

The chain employs TRBV19 and TRBJ1-1; D gene ambiguous. Germline CDR1 is LNHDA and CDR2 is SQIVND (reference sequence). The CDR3 is 13 amino acids. V shed 5 bases and J shed 5 bases, with 12 bases lying between them. As DNA, the CDR3 is TGTGCCAGTAGTTCGAAGATCTTAACTGAAGCTTTCTTT. The encoded protein is CASSSKILTEAFF.

This clonotype was seen ten or more times. The genes are TRBV6-5 and TRBJ2-1; tentative D call: TRBD2 (6 bases). Germline V gene lookup returns CDR1 MNHEY and CDR2 SVGAGI. Trimming shortened V by 0 bases and J by 0 bases, and 9 bases separated the two germline ends. The CDR3 covers 16 residues. CDR3 sequence (DNA): TGTGCCAGCAGTTACTCCGTGACTAGCTCCTACAATGAGCAGTTCTTC. Protein product: CASSYSVTSSYNEQFF.

This clonotype was seen repeatedly, ten times or more. The chain recombines TRBV7-2 with TRBJ2-5; 8 bases are shared with TRBD2. Germline CDR1 is SGHTA and CDR2 is FQGNSA. J was trimmed by 4 bases and V by 5 bases; bases with no gene match: 6. This CDR3 has 14 amino acids. This CDR3 is CASSAGTSTETQYF. CDR3 in DNA: TGTGCCAGCAGCGCAGGGACTAGTACAGAGACCCAGTACTTC.

The rearrangement joins TRBV7-2 to TRBJ1-5, with D unclear. V lost 3 bases, J lost 6 bases, and 15 bases lay in between. Per germline, CDR1 SGHTA and CDR2 FQGNSA. This CDR3 has 15 amino acids. The CDR3 bases are TGTGCCAGCAGCTTCCAGGATGTACGTGGTCAGCCCCAGCATTTT. Protein: CASSFQDVRGQPQHF.

The V gene is TRBV11-2, the J gene TRBJ2-5; D possibly uses TRBD1 or TRBD2 (5 bases each). CDR3 size: 15 residues. The germline V gene encodes CDR1 SGHAT and CDR2 FQNNGV. Trimming removed 3 bases from V and 4 bases from J, with 15 bases in between. The CDR3 sequence: CASSFGTALGETQYF. In DNA form, the CDR3 reads TGTGCCAGCAGCTTCGGGACCGCCCTTGGAGAGACCCAGTACTTC.

The chain joins TRBV12-3 or TRBV12-4 to TRBJ1-1; a weak D match, TRBD1 (6 bases). With 4 bases removed from V and 5 bases from J, the gap between germline ends came to 11 bases. The CDR3 contains 13 residues. CDR3 in DNA: TGTGCCAGCAGTTCGGTAGGGGGAACTGAAGCTTTCTTT. Protein: CASSSVGGTEAFF.

This clonotype was found many times. The chain has TRBV6-2 or TRBV6-3 and TRBJ2-7; 7 bases align to TRBD2. CDR3 size: 13 residues. The germline V gene has CDR1 MNHEY and CDR2 SVGEGT. Losses at the gene ends were 7 bases for V and 2 bases for J; bases not matched to a gene: 5. Here the CDR3 reads CASNGRRTYEQYF. The CDR3 nucleotides are TGTGCCAGCAACGGGAGGCGCACCTACGAGCAGTACTTC.

This clonotype was recorded a few times. CDR3 sequence (DNA): TGTGCCAGCAGCTACCCCAACGGGGAGCTGTTTTTT. It is translated as CASSYPNGELFF. J is TRBJ2-2 and V is TRBV7-2; D not certain. With 4 bases removed from V and 7 bases from J, the gap between germline ends came to 7 bases. This CDR3 has 12 residues. Germline CDR1 is SGHTA and CDR2 is FQGNSA.

This clonotype was seen at least ten times. V gene TRBV20-1 combines with J gene TRBJ2-1, with TRBD2 identical over 11 bases. CDR1 and CDR2 from the germline V gene are DFQATT and SNEGSKA (reference sequence). CDR3 size: 17 residues. Trimming at V came to 1 base and at J to 8 bases, leaving 13 bases not matched to a gene. CDR3 loop: CSARGLAGLVTQDEQFF. The CDR3 DNA sequence: TGCAGTGCTAGAGGACTAGCGGGGTTGGTGACACAGGATGAGCAGTTCTTC.

This sequence joins TRBV11-2 and TRBJ2-7; 7 nucleotides match TRBD2. Trimming at V came to 3 bases and at J to 0 bases, leaving 11 bases not matched to a gene. Germline values: CDR1 SGHAT, CDR2 FQNNGV. CDR3 size: 17 residues. The DNA for the CDR3 is TGTGCCAGCAGCTTTGAGCCGGGACTACTATCCTCCTACGAGCAGTACGTC. This gives the protein CASSFEPGLLSSYEQYV.

This clonotype was counted ten times or more. V gene TRBV20-1 combines with J gene TRBJ2-4; D not certain. This CDR3 region has 13 residues. V lost 3 bases and J lost 3, with 9 bases in between. Germline lookup yields CDR1 DFQATT and CDR2 SNEGSKA (reference sequence). CDR3 amino acids: CSASSGFKNIQYF. The CDR3 coding sequence is TGCAGTGCTAGTTCGGGTTTCAAAAACATTCAGTACTTC.

The chain recombines TRBV20-1 with TRBJ2-2; 10 nucleotides match TRBD1. The junction had 11 bases not matched to a gene; V was cut back by 6 bases and J by 4 bases. The V gene's germline CDR1 is DFQATT and CDR2 SNEGSKA (reference sequence). CDR3 size: 16 residues. The CDR3 DNA reads as TGCAGTGCCGTAGACAGGGGGCTGGGGAGCACCGGGGAGCTGTTTTTT. The encoded protein is CSAVDRGLGSTGELFF.

The chain joins TRBV20-1 to TRBJ2-3, with 9 bases aligning to TRBD1. In germline, CDR1 is DFQATT, CDR2 SNEGSKA (reference sequence). The CDR3 extends over 15 amino acids. With 2 bases clipped from V and 2 bases from J, the junction kept 5 bases outside the gene matches. The CDR3 loop is CSARSTGGNTDTQYF. The DNA for the CDR3 is TGCAGTGCTAGATCTACAGGGGGCAACACAGATACGCAGTATTTT.

This clonotype has more than one count but fewer than ten. The V and J genes are TRBV6-2 or TRBV6-3 and TRBJ1-2, with D possibly matching TRBD1 (5 bases). This CDR3 contains 15 residues. Looked up from germline, CDR1 is MNHEY and CDR2 is SVGEGT. V lost 2 bases and J 0 bases, leaving 10 bases between the germline ends. CDR3 loop: CASSYRGDANYGYTF. In nucleotides, the CDR3 is TGTGCCAGCAGTTACCGAGGGGATGCTAACTATGGCTACACCTTC.

This clonotype was found many times. The rearrangement uses TRBV20-1 and TRBJ2-1; D tentatively reads TRBD1 or TRBD2 (6 bases each). Between the trimmed V and J ends, which lost 3 bases and 7 bases, there was a span of 13 bases. This CDR3 has 13 residues. Germline V lookup: CDR1 DFQATT, CDR2 SNEGSKA (reference sequence). DNA for the CDR3: TGCAGTGCTAGCGGGGGCGGTTGGAATGAGCAGTTCTTC. Translating gives CSASGGGWNEQFF.

This clonotype was recorded a few times. In DNA, the CDR3 is TGTGCCAGTCAGAACGAACTAGCCCTCGGAACCTCCTACGAGCAGTACGTC. This encodes CASQNELALGTSYEQYV. The chain couples TRBV2 to TRBJ2-7, with D tentatively TRBD2 (6 bases). CDR3 length equals 17 residues. V gave up 9 bases and J gave up 0 bases, with 24 bases separating them. Germline CDR1 SNHLY, CDR2 FYNNEI.

This clonotype occurred once. The chain is built from TRBV5-6 and TRBJ1-2; D perhaps matches TRBD1 (5 bases). V lost 2 bases and J 8 bases, leaving 16 bases between the germline ends. The CDR3 runs to 14 residues. The germline CDR1 and CDR2 sequences are SGHDT and YYEEEE. DNA of the CDR3: TGTGCCAGCAGCTTAAGAGGGGCGATAGGAGGCTACACCTTC. As protein: CASSLRGAIGGYTF.